This TCR beta chain was recovered during a study of T cell repertoires in cytomegalovirus infection (dated by TCRdb to between 2019 and 2020). Turning to the overall study: The HLA type of each donor mattered for the analysis, because public TCR beta signatures pointed to carriage of CMV infection along with the matching HLA type.

This sample was sequenced with an Illumina HiSeq 1500. The public reads were run again by TCRdb, first through fastp at Q25 and then through MiXCR, and only productive beta chains were kept. A single entry per CDR3 protein holds the most common genes and DNA from its merged rows. Across this sample there are more than 650,000 distinct CDR3 sequences, with approximately 40% seen only once. The top ten hold 2.5% to 3.5% of the sample. This clonotype has only a few counts. Its binding antigen is unknown. Per-base qualities were not stored, and no clone one base away is much larger. Trimming takes 1 base off V and 3 bases off J; junction bases not matched to a gene: 7. The germline V gene provides CDR1 SGHVS and CDR2 FNYEAQ. CDR3 length: 17 amino acids, cysteine to phenylalanine. Solely the CDR3 DNA is kept, with 51 bases framed from the first base. The investigation overall reported the following: The ex vivo response was dominated by HLA-C-restricted CMV-specific TCR beta clonotypes, which also provided the single most frequent clonotype in two of eight donors. Cumulative frequency of public TCR beta family members discriminated carriers of CMV infection plus the relevant HLA type in this cohort and an independent approximately 350-donor cohort.

The sample taken for sequencing was PBMCs. Recombination linked TRBV7-6 to TRBJ2-1; the central 9 bases match TRBD2. This receptor was identified in a human donor in good health (CMV status not recorded). Some clones in this sample may be carry-over from other donors' samples. The DNA sequence follows: TGTGCCAGCAGCTTAGTAAGTCGTAGCGGGGGCTACAATGAGCAGTTCTTC. Its protein reads: CASSLVSRSGGYNEQFF.